This T cell receptor (beta chain) is drawn from a study of shared clonotypes between healthy human individuals. Study-wide points: The study found lower generation probabilities in non-shared clonotypes than in those shared by all four donors.

Note on this clone: Its specificity is unknown.

How the authors handled the data: Junction-only immunoSEQ sequences carried no quality scores, so filtering differed. Sequencing was performed with immunoSEQ multiplex PCR; in TCRdb, only in-frame clones are kept and a portion is missing. V and J calls and clone size are copied from that table; D and trimming were computed from the DNA. This repertoire shows about 2.3 million clones, more than 85% found once; its top ten account for 0.39%. What was sequenced was naive CD4+ T cells from PBMCs. The subset: CD45RA+ positively selected. The sequence was obtained from a man younger than 35 in good health. Some clones in this sample may be carry-over from other donors' samples.

In DNA, the CDR3 is TGTGCCAGGGGGGCCGACGAGCAGTACTTC. This encodes CARGADEQYF. The J gene is TRBJ2-7, the V gene TRBV11-3; a weak D match, TRBD1 (6 bases). This CDR3 has 10 residues. Germline V gene sequence: CDR1 SGHNT, CDR2 YENEEA. Deletions cut 9 bases from V and 5 bases from J, with 8 bases between.